The sequence of this T cell receptor beta chain was determined in a study of T-cell reconstitution after alpha-beta-depleted transplantation in children. V lost 1 base to trimming and J lost 2 bases, with 6 bases between them. This CDR3 is 14 amino acids long. This clonotype was counted many times. Researchers prepared the TCRbeta library using unique molecular identifiers, the study reports. MiXCR, applied by TCRdb to the PCR reads, yields one record per CDR3 protein. Counted here are approximately 240,000 distinct CDR3 sequences, around 8.9% occurring once; the ten biggest clones make up 5% to 5.5%.

The chain carries TRBV12-3 or TRBV12-4 and TRBJ1-5; D is undetermined. The receptor was isolated from a human donor who donated a stem cell graft to a child with SCID. This sample comprised PBMCs from the stem cell graft donor, obtained from the stem cell graft. The CDR3 DNA is TGTGCCAGCAGTTTAGGGTGGGGCAATCAGCCCCAGCATTTT. It is translated as CASSLGWGNQPQHF.